These 20 T cell receptor beta chains originate from one sample sequenced in a study of cytomegalovirus exposure and HLA in healthy donors. PCR was performed using 60 Vbeta and 13 Jbeta primers. Sequencing used immunoSEQ multiplex PCR; TCRdb keeps in-frame clones, though not all of them. This sample's table has 50,000 to 75,000 clones. The sequenced sample was PBMCs. The receptors shown here come from a woman under 30 in good health and CMV-seronegative.

The chain employs TRBV28 and TRBJ1-5; 7 bases align to TRBD1. This CDR3 has 15 residues. Germline CDR1 reads MDHEN; CDR2 reads SYDVKM. The J segment lost 4 bases and the V segment lost 4 bases, leaving 7 bases of the junction unmatched. This chain's CDR3 is CASSYPDRVNQPQHF. Written as DNA, the CDR3 is TGTGCCAGCAGTTACCCCGACAGGGTTAATCAGCCCCAGCATTTT.

V is TRBV25-1 and J is TRBJ1-6; D might be TRBD1 (6 bases). The CDR3 loop spans 15 amino acids. Germline V gives CDR1 MGHDK, CDR2 SYGVNS. Trimming took off 8 bases at V and 7 bases at J, with 18 bases between the two ends. The CDR3 region has the DNA TGTGCCAGCCAAGCCCCCGGGACACTCAATTCACCCCTCCACTTT. This sequence encodes CASQAPGTLNSPLHF.

The chain couples TRBV14 to TRBJ1-4; tentative D call: TRBD1 (5 bases). The CDR3 spans 16 residues. CDR1 is SGHDN and CDR2 is FVKESK in the germline V gene. V dropped 5 bases and J dropped 2 bases, with 15 bases sitting between them. CDR3: CASSGRLAGTNEKLFF. CDR3 bases: TGTGCCAGCAGCGGGCGGTTGGCAGGGACTAATGAAAAACTGTTTTTT.

The V call is TRBV18, the J call TRBJ1-4; no clear D. With 2 bases removed from V and 6 bases from J, the gap between germline ends came to 10 bases. Germline V gene data show CDR1 as KGHSH and CDR2 as LQKENI. The CDR3 has 14 amino acids. The CDR3 sequence is CASSPEWEDEKLFF. The CDR3 bases are TGTGCCAGCTCACCAGAGTGGGAGGATGAAAAACTGTTTTTT.

J is TRBJ1-4 and V is TRBV7-2; D is ambiguous. Germline V gives CDR1 SGHTA, CDR2 FQGNSA. V was pared by 5 bases and J by 8 bases, with 12 bases between. The CDR3 is 13 amino acids. The CDR3 DNA reads TGTGCCAGCAGCCCCCGAGCTAGGGAAAAACTGTTTTTT. Protein: CASSPRAREKLFF. Combining the CDR3 with reference TRBV7-2 and TRBJ1-4 gives the whole variable domain GAGVSQSPSNKVTEKGKDVELRCDPISGHTALYWYRQSLGQGLEFLIYFQGNSAPDKSGLPSDRFSAERTGGSVSTLTIQRTQQEDSAVYLCASSPRAREKLFFGSGTQLSVL.

The chain carries TRBV2 and TRBJ2-6; the match to TRBD1 covers 8 bases. The V gene end was trimmed by 3 bases and the J gene end by 0 bases; junction bases not matched to a gene: 4. Germline CDR1 SNHLY, CDR2 FYNNEI. This CDR3 is 17 amino acids long. In nucleotides, the CDR3 is TGTGCCAGCAGTGAGGACAGGGTTGACTCTGGGGCCAACGTCCTGACTTTC. This codes for CASSEDRVDSGANVLTF.

V gene TRBV5-1 combines with J gene TRBJ1-6; no definite D call. CDR3 size: 18 residues. Trimming cost V 4 bases and J 5 bases, with 22 bases left between them. Looked up from germline, CDR1 is SGHRS and CDR2 is YFSETQ. This CDR3 reads CASSPIRTGGQNNSPLHF. CDR3 bases: TGCGCCAGCAGCCCTATCCGGACGGGCGGGCAGAATAATTCACCCCTCCACTTT.

The V gene is TRBV7-2, the J gene TRBJ2-5, with D unclear. This CDR3 contains 11 residues. Trimming took off 4 bases at V and 5 bases at J, with 5 bases between the two ends. Germline assignment: CDR1 SGHTA and CDR2 FQGNSA. The CDR3 sequence is CASSSRETQYF. CDR3 DNA sequence: TGTGCCAGCAGCTCCAGGGAGACCCAGTACTTC.

The chain links TRBV18 to TRBJ1-2; D is uncertain. With 6 bases removed from V and 3 bases from J, the gap between germline ends came to 14 bases. Germline lookup yields CDR1 KGHSH and CDR2 LQKENI. CDR3 length: 14 amino acids. As DNA, the CDR3 is TGTGCCAGCTCGATGGCCCGGGAGGACTATGGCTACACCTTC. Its protein is CASSMAREDYGYTF.

The gene calls are TRBV6-1 and TRBJ1-1; the D gene is possibly TRBD1 (5 bases). The germline V gene encodes CDR1 MNHNS and CDR2 SASEGT. The CDR3 is 14 amino acids. V gave up 4 bases and J gave up 3 bases, with 12 bases separating them. This CDR3 reads CASSVYRKDTEAFF. CDR3 DNA: TGTGCCAGCAGTGTTTACAGGAAGGACACTGAAGCTTTCTTT.

The gene calls are TRBV18 and TRBJ1-5; 9 bases fit TRBD1. From germline, CDR1 is KGHSH and CDR2 LQKENI. V lost 3 bases and J lost 0; bases outside the gene matches: 9. The length of the CDR3 is 18 residues. The CDR3 region is CASSPGQGTPYSNQPQHF. CDR3 sequence (DNA): TGTGCCAGCTCACCCGGACAGGGGACACCATATAGCAATCAGCCCCAGCATTTT.

This sequence joins TRBV5-1 and TRBJ1-1; D is undetermined. This CDR3 spans 13 amino acids. Germline loops: CDR1 SGHRS, CDR2 YFSETQ. Trimming removed 5 bases from V and 0 bases from J, with 8 bases in between. The DNA of the CDR3 is TGCGCCAGCAGAGGCGGCGTGAACACTGAAGCTTTCTTT. This encodes CASRGGVNTEAFF.

The CDR3 sequence is CASSLPTAFEKLFF. The CDR3 DNA reads TGTGCCAGCAGTCTACCGACAGCATTTGAAAAACTGTTTTTT. The chain joins TRBV6-1 to TRBJ1-4; possible D gene TRBD1, 5 bases. Trimming shortened V by 5 bases and J by 7 bases, and 14 bases separated the two germline ends. The CDR3 has 14 amino acids. Germline V gene data show CDR1 as MNHNS and CDR2 as SASEGT.

This chain links TRBV5-6 with TRBJ1-6; 10 positions match TRBD1. Looked up from germline, CDR1 is SGHDT and CDR2 is YYEEEE. CDR3 length equals 16 residues. Germline trimming cut 4 bases from V and 6 bases from J; bases unmatched to any gene: 7. The CDR3 region is CASSGTGVWGNSPLHF. The CDR3 region has the DNA TGTGCCAGCAGCGGGACAGGGGTGTGGGGTAATTCACCCCTCCACTTT.

Here the CDR3 reads CASSRIANAYNEQFF. The CDR3, as DNA: TGTGCCAGCTCCCGAATAGCGAATGCATACAATGAGCAGTTCTTC. The chain joins TRBV18 to TRBJ2-1, with a tentative D call TRBD2 (5 bases). V gave up 6 bases and J gave up 4 bases, with 16 bases separating them. The CDR3 is 15 residues long. Per the germline V gene, CDR1 is KGHSH and CDR2 is LQKENI.

V usage is TRBV6-5 and J usage is TRBJ2-2, with D hard to call. V lost 6 bases to trimming and J lost 5 bases, with 13 bases between them. The germline gives CDR1 MNHEY, CDR2 SVGAGI. This CDR3 region has 14 residues. DNA of the CDR3: TGTGCCAGCAGCCGACCTTCTAGGACCGGGGAGCTGTTTTTT. Its protein product is CASSRPSRTGELFF.

The chain combines TRBV2 with TRBJ1-5, with D perhaps TRBD1 (6 bases). The CDR3 contains 14 residues. Germline CDR1 SNHLY, CDR2 FYNNEI. Deletions cut 3 bases from V and 5 bases from J, with 11 bases between. DNA for the CDR3: TGTGCCAGCAGTGATACGGCAGGGGATCAGCCCCAGCATTTT. Protein product: CASSDTAGDQPQHF.

V usage is TRBV4-1 and J usage is TRBJ1-6, with D possibly matching TRBD1 (6 bases). Per the germline V gene, CDR1 is MGHRA and CDR2 is YSYEKL. This CDR3 is 14 amino acids long. Trimming pared 1 base from V and 9 bases from J, leaving 10 bases between. CDR3 sequence (DNA): TGCGCCAGCAGCCAAGTACAGGGTATTTCACCCCTCCACTTT. It yields the protein CASSQVQGISPLHF.

The chain couples TRBV28 to TRBJ1-5; a possible D gene is TRBD1 (5 bases). The CDR3 has 15 amino acids. From germline, CDR1 is MDHEN and CDR2 SYDVKM. Trimming cost V 6 bases and J 0 bases, with 12 bases left between them. In DNA, the CDR3 is TGTGCCAGCAGCCCCGCGGGGGGTAGCAATCAGCCCCAGCATTTT. Protein sequence: CASSPAGGSNQPQHF.

The J gene is TRBJ2-1, the V gene TRBV19, with D possibly being TRBD2 (5 bases). CDR1 is LNHDA and CDR2 is SQIVND in the germline V gene (reference sequence). With 6 bases removed from V and 0 bases from J, the gap between germline ends came to 12 bases. CDR3 length: 15 residues. CDR3 sequence reads: CASREALRSYNEQFF. CDR3 nucleotide sequence: TGTGCCAGTAGGGAGGCCCTCCGCTCCTACAATGAGCAGTTCTTC.